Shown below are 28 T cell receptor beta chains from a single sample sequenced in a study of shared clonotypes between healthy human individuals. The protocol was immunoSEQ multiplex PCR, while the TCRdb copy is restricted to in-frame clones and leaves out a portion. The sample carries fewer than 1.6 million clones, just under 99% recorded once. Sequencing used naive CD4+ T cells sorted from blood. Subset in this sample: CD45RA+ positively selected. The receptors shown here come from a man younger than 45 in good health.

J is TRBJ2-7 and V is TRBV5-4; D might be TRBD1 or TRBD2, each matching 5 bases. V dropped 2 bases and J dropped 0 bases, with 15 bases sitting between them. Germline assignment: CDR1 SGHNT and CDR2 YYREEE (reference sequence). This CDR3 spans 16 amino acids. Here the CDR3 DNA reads TGTGCCAGCAGCTTTATGAGGGGCGCAGGCTCCTACGAGCAGTACTTC. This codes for CASSFMRGAGSYEQYF.

CDR3: CASSVATGGVQASMNTEAFF. DNA of the CDR3: TGTGCCAGCAGCGTAGCTACTGGTGGGGTTCAAGCTTCTATGAACACTGAAGCTTTCTTT. The chain employs TRBV9 and TRBJ1-1; D ambiguous. Germline V gene data show CDR1 as SGDLS and CDR2 as YYNGEE. Trimming pared 0 bases from V and 0 bases from J, leaving 24 bases between. The CDR3 sequence is 20 residues long.

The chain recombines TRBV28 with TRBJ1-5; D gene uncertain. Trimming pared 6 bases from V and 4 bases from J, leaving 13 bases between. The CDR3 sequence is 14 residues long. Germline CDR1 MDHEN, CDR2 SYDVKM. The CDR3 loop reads CASSLGTVNQPQHF. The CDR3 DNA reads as TGTGCCAGCAGCCTCGGAACTGTTAATCAGCCCCAGCATTTT.

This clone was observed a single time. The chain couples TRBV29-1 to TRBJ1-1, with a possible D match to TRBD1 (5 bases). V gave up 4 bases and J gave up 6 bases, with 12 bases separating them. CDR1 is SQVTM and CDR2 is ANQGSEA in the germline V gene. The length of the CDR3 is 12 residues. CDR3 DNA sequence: TGCAGCGTTGTCGGGCAGGGCCCTGAAGCTTTCTTT. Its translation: CSVVGQGPEAFF.

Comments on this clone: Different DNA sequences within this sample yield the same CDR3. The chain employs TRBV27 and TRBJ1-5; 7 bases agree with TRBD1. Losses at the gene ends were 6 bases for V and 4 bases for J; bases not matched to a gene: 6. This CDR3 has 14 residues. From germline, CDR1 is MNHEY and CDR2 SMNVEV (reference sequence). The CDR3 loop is CASSPGQLNQPQHF. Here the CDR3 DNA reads TGTGCCAGCAGCCCGGGACAGCTTAATCAGCCCCAGCATTTT.

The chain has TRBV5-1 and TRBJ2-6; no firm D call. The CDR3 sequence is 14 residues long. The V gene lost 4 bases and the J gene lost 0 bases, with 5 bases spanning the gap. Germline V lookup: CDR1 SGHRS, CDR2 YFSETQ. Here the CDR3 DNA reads TGCGCCAGCAGCAGATACTCTGGGGCCAACGTCCTGACTTTC. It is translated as CASSRYSGANVLTF. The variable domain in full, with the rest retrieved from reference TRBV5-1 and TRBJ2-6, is KAGVTQTPRYLIKTRGQQVTLSCSPISGHRSVSWYQQTPGQGLQFLFEYFSETQRNKGNFPGRFSGRQFSNSRSEMNVSTLELGDSALYLCASSRYSGANVLTFGAGSRLTVL.

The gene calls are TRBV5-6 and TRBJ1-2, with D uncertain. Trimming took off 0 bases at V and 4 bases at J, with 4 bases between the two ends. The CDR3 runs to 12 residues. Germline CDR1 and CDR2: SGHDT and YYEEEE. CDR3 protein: CASSLDAYGYTF. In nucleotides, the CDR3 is TGTGCCAGCAGCTTGGACGCCTATGGCTACACCTTC. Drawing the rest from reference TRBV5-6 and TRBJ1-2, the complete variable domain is DAGVTQSPTHLIKTRGQQVTLRCSPKSGHDTVSWYQQALGQGPQFIFQYYEEEERQRGNFPDRFSGHQFPNYSSELNVNALLLGDSALYLCASSLDAYGYTFGSGTRLTVV.

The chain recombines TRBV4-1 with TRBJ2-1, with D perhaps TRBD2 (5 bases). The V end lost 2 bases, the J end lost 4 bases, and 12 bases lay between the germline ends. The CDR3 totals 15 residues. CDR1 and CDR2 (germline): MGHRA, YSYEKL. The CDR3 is CASSQWRLPYNEQFF. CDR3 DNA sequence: TGCGCCAGCAGCCAATGGAGACTACCTTACAATGAGCAGTTCTTC.

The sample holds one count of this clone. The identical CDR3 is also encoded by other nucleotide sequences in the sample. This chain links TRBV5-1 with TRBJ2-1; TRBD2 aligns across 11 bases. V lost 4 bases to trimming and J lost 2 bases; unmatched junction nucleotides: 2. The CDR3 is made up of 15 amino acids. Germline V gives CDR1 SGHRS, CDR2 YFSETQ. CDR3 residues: CASSGTSGPYNEQFF. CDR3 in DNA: TGCGCCAGCAGCGGGACTAGCGGACCCTACAATGAGCAGTTCTTC.

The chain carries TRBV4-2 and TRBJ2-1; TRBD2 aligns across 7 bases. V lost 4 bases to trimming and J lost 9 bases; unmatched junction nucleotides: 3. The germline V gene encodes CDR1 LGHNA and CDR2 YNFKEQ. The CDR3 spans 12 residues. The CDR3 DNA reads TGTGCCAGCAGCCGGAGCGGGGCTGAGCAGTTCTTC. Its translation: CASSRSGAEQFF.

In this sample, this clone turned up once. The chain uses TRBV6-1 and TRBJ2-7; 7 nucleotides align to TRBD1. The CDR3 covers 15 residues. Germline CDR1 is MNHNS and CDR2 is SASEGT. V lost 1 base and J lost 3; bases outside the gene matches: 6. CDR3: CASSEVLTGHYEQYF. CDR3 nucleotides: TGTGCCAGCAGTGAAGTCCTGACAGGGCACTACGAGCAGTACTTC.

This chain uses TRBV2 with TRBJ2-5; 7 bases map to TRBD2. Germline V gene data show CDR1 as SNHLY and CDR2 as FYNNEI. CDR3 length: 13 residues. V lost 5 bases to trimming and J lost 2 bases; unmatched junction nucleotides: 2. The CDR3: CASSRTRQETQYF. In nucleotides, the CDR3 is TGTGCCAGCAGTAGGACTAGACAAGAGACCCAGTACTTC.

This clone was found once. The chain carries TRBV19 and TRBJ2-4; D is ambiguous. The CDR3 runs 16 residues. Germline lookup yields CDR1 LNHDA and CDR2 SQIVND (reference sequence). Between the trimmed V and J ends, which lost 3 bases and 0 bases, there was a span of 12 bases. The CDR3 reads CASSMHRTEAKNIQYF. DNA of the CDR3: TGTGCCAGTAGTATGCACCGGACCGAAGCCAAAAACATTCAGTACTTC.

The CDR3 DNA reads as TGTGCCAGCAGCAAGACTAGCGGGAGTGGGACCGGGGAGCTGTTTTTT. Translation gives CASSKTSGSGTGELFF. The V call is TRBV7-8, the J call TRBJ2-2, with 12 bases identical to TRBD2. CDR3 size: 16 residues. Germline assignment: CDR1 SGHVS and CDR2 FQNEAQ. Trimming cost V 5 bases and J 5 bases; bases outside gene matches: 6.

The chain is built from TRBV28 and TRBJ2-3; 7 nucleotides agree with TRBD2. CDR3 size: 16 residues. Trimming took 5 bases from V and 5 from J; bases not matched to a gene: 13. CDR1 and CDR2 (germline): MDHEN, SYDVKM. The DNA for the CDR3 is TGTGCCAGCAGTGAACGACTAGCCAGCGCGGGAGATACGCAGTATTTT. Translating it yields CASSERLASAGDTQYF.

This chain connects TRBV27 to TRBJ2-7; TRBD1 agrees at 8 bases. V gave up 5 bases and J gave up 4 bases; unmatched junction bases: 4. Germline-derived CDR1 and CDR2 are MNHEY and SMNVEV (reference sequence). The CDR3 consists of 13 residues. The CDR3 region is CASSAGQGYEQYF. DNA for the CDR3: TGTGCCAGCAGTGCCGGACAGGGTTACGAGCAGTACTTC.

The CDR3 region has the DNA TGTGCCAGCAGCCTCGGGACTAGCGGGAGGGACACCTACAATGAGCAGTTCTTC. It encodes CASSLGTSGRDTYNEQFF. The chain couples TRBV5-4 to TRBJ2-1; 16 bases match TRBD2. J gave up 2 bases and V 4 bases, and 6 bases lay outside the gene matches. CDR3 size: 18 residues. Germline V gene sequence: CDR1 SGHNT, CDR2 YYREEE (reference sequence).

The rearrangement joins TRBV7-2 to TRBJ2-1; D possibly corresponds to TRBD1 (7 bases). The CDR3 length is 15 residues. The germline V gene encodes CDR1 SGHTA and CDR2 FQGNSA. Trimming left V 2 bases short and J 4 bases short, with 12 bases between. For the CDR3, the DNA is TGTGCCAGCAGCTTACCAGGGGGGCGTTACAATGAGCAGTTCTTC. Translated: CASSLPGGRYNEQFF.

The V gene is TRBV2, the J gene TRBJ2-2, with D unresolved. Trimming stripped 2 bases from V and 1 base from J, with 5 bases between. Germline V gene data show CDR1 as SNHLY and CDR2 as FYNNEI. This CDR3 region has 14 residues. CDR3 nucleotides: TGTGCCAGCAGTGAACAGAGGAACACCGGGGAGCTGTTTTTT. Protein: CASSEQRNTGELFF.

This chain's CDR3 is CASSQTVGSGRVWNEQFF. For the CDR3, the DNA is TGTGCCAGCAGTCAGACGGTTGGTAGCGGGAGGGTGTGGAATGAGCAGTTCTTC. This sequence joins TRBV7-8 and TRBJ2-1; 11 bases fit TRBD2. This CDR3 has 18 residues. From germline, CDR1 is SGHVS and CDR2 FQNEAQ. J was trimmed by 7 bases and V by 6 bases; bases with no gene match: 17.

The CDR3 region has the DNA TGTGCCAGCAGTTTACTGAGCTCACGGAGCACCGGGGAGCTGTTTTTT. This codes for CASSLLSSRSTGELFF. This chain uses TRBV6-5 with TRBJ2-2; D gene ambiguous. Germline CDR1 and CDR2: MNHEY and SVGAGI. Trimming pared 4 bases from V and 4 bases from J, leaving 16 bases between. This CDR3 comprises 16 residues.

CDR3 sequence reads: CAISPGFRDQPQHF. The CDR3, as DNA: TGTGCCATCAGCCCAGGGTTTCGGGATCAGCCCCAGCATTTT. This chain links TRBV10-3 with TRBJ1-5, with D maybe TRBD1 (5 bases). This CDR3 is built from 14 residues. In germline, CDR1 is ENHRY, CDR2 SYGVKD. The ends were cut back, 6 bases at V and 5 bases at J, with 14 bases in the middle.

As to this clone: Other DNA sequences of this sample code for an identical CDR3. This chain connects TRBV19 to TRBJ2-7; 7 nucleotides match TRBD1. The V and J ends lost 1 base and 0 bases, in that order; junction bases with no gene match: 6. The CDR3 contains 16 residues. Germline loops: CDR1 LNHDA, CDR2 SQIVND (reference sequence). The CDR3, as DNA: TGTGCCAGTAGTATAGGACAGGGCGGCAGCTCCTACGAGCAGTACTTC. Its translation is CASSIGQGGSSYEQYF.

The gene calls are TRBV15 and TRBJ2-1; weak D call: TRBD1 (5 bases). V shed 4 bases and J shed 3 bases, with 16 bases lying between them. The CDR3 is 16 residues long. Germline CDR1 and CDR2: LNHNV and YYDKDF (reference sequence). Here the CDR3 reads CATSTRRQGYYNEQFF. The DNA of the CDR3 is TGTGCCACCAGCACAAGGCGGCAGGGTTACTACAATGAGCAGTTCTTC.

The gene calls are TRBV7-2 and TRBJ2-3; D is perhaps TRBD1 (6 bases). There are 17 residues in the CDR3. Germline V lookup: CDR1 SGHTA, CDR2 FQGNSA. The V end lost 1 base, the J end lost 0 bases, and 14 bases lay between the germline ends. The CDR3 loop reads CASSLEARGHSTDTQYF. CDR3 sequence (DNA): TGTGCCAGCAGCTTAGAGGCCAGGGGACATAGCACAGATACGCAGTATTTT.

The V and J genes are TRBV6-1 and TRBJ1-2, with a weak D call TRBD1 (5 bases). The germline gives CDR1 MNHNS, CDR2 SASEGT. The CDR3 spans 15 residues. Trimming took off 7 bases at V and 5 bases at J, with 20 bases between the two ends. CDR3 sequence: CASTQAGTKEYGYTF. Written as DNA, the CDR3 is TGTGCCAGCACTCAGGCAGGGACGAAGGAATATGGCTACACCTTC.

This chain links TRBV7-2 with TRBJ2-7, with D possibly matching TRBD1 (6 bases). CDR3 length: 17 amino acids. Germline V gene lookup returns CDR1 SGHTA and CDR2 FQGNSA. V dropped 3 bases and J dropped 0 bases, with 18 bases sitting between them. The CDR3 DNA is TGTGCCAGCAGCTTGGTAAACACAGGGTCTCGCTCCTACGAGCAGTACTTC. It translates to CASSLVNTGSRSYEQYF.

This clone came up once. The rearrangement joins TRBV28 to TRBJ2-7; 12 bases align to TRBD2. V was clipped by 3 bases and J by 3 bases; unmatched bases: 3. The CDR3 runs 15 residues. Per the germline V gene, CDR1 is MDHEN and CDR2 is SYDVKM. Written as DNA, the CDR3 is TGTGCCAGCAGTTTTCGGACTAGCGGGATCTACGAGCAGTACTTC. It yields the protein CASSFRTSGIYEQYF.